This T cell receptor beta chain was captured in a study of regulatory T cells in long-lasting Graves disease. Time point denoted: persistent/refractory GD, antithyroid drugs over 5 years with positive TRAb. Construction of the TCR library relied on RNA isolated from PBMCs. The authors built TCR beta libraries using iRepertoire HTBI primers and Arm-PCR of CDR3 regions. Source study methods: Sequenced samples collectively carried under 75 TRBV and some 15 TRBJ segments. TCRdb independently ran MiXCR on the multiplex PCR reads; one entry per CDR3 protein. In this record, the V and J calls reflect TCRdb's handling and not the investigators' own analysis. The data contain about 300,000 distinct CDR3 sequences, more than 20% of them singletons. Trimming shortened V by 3 bases and J by 1 base, and 15 bases separated the two germline ends. Germline V lookup: CDR1 DFQATT, CDR2 SNEGSKA (reference sequence). This CDR3 comprises 15 residues.

V usage is TRBV20-1 and J usage is TRBJ1-1; the D gene is possibly TRBD1 (5 bases). This specimen was peripheral blood mononuclear cells (PBMCs), taken when the disease was refractory, from a patient treated with antithyroid drugs. This TCR came from a female donor with Graves disease. CDR3: CSASPLDSGNTEAFF. CDR3 DNA: TGCAGTGCTAGTCCCTTAGACAGTGGGAACACTGAAGCTTTCTTT.